This T cell receptor (beta chain) was observed in a study of CD8 T cells in ankylosing spondylitis. Study results and caveats: Reportedly, disease-linked clones are significantly enriched in ankylosing spondylitis patients' matched synovial fluid. As for the disease-linked clones, they showed a CD8+ phenotype and occurred at relatively low frequencies in peripheral blood. Both synovial fluid and blood in reactive arthritis had previously been reported to carry some motif variants. It appeared that ankylosing spondylitis blood was characterized by a TCR beta motif of seven or eight highly homologous variants.

By quantitative 5'-RACE with molecular barcodes, the TCR beta libraries were made. TCRdb analysed the 5' RACE reads with MiXCR anew, one entry per CDR3 protein. This sample has 750,000 to 850,000 distinct CDR3 sequences, with 12% found just once. This CDR3 is 16 amino acids long. V was pared by 2 bases and J by 4 bases, with 14 bases between. In germline, CDR1 is MGHDK, CDR2 SYGVNS. Concerning this clonotype: Its specificity is unknown.

The sequence derives from a male donor with ankylosing spondylitis. The chain joins TRBV25-1 to TRBJ2-2; no definite D call. What was sequenced was blood, either unsorted or a sorted T cell fraction (not recorded which). In DNA form, the CDR3 reads TGTGCCAGCAGTGAAGATAGAGGAACCATCACCGGGGAGCTGTTTTTT. It specifies CASSEDRGTITGELFF.